The present TCR beta chain was sequenced within a study of cytomegalovirus exposure and HLA in healthy donors. Trimming removed 4 bases from V and 8 bases from J; junction bases left unmatched: 11. This CDR3 spans 15 amino acids. The V gene's germline CDR1 is SGHRS and CDR2 YFSETQ. General study findings and limits: HLA alleles showed associations with around 15,000 TCR beta sequences in a later analysis, at a 0.05 false discovery rate. Data from an earlier analysis indicated that most TCR beta V segments were productive either about 87% or about 30% of the time.

About this clone: Its antigen is currently unknown.

Though nominally healthy at sampling, donors likely had unrecorded immune exposures. The PCR was carried out with 60 Vbeta primers and 13 Jbeta primers. Here immunoSEQ multiplex PCR was the method, and the copy in TCRdb shows in-frame clones only, minus some. The table lists 95,000 to 150,000 clones, about four fifths of them singletons. The receptor's source is a young woman in good health and CMV-seronegative. V and J are TRBV5-1 and TRBJ1-4; the match to TRBD1 covers 7 bases. The sequenced sample was PBMCs. CDR3 nucleotides: TGCGCCAGCAGCATCGGGCGACAGGGTCAGGAAAAACTGTTTTTT. This encodes CASSIGRQGQEKLFF.